A single sample gave rise to the 5 T cell receptor beta chains below, sequenced in a study of spatial heterogeneity in lung cancer. Time point noted: sample taken at primary tumor resection. Whole RNA was taken from tumor, nontumor lung or frozen PBMC; it was then sequenced unsorted. One entry per CDR3 protein, called by TCRdb with MiXCR from the 5' RACE reads. The sample holds 4,000 to 6,000 distinct CDR3 sequences; approximately 20% are singletons and the top ten take 20% to 25%. Sequencing used normal lung tissue next to the tumor, obtained at surgery. The origin of the receptors is a male donor with early-stage non-small cell lung cancer.

This clonotype has ten or more counts. A library made for alpha chains picked up this beta chain off target, so its size means little. CDR3 coding DNA: TGTGCCAGCAGTGGAGGACAGGGCCGGACTAGCGGGATCGACGAGCAGTACTTC. This gives the protein CASSGGQGRTSGIDEQYF. This chain links TRBV6-1 with TRBJ2-7; 12 bases line up with TRBD2. V was pared by 4 bases and J by 5 bases, with 15 bases of the junction left unmatched. The CDR3 contains 18 residues. Germline-derived CDR1 and CDR2 are MNHNS and SASEGT.

About this clonotype: Since the library was made to target alpha chains, this beta chain is a stray read and its abundance is not meaningful. This chain connects TRBV5-1 to TRBJ2-1; 7 nucleotides agree with TRBD1. With 3 bases clipped from V and 5 bases from J, the junction kept 11 bases outside the gene matches. CDR3 size: 16 residues. Germline lookup yields CDR1 SGHRS and CDR2 YFSETQ. Here the CDR3 reads CASSSHQGQYNNEQFF. In nucleotides, the CDR3 is TGCGCCAGCAGCTCCCATCAGGGACAGTATAACAATGAGCAGTTCTTC.

A remark on this clonotype: Little can be read into the size of this beta chain, an off-target read in a library designed for alpha chains. This chain connects TRBV6-6 to TRBJ2-6; 7 bases match TRBD1. Germline loops: CDR1 MNHNY, CDR2 SVGAGI (reference sequence). V was pared by 0 bases and J by 1 base, with 6 bases of the junction left unmatched. The CDR3 length is 18 residues. CDR3 coding DNA: TGTGCCAGCAGTTACTCGACAGGGTTTGGATCTGGGGCCAACGTCCTGACTTTC. Translated: CASSYSTGFGSGANVLTF.

This clonotype appeared many times. This beta chain represents an off-target read in a library built for alpha chains; its size is of limited meaning. V gene TRBV29-1 combines with J gene TRBJ2-3, with a weak D call TRBD2 (6 bases). The germline V gene encodes CDR1 SQVTM and CDR2 ANQGSEA. V was clipped by 3 bases and J by 1 base, with 14 bases between them. This CDR3 is built from 15 residues. The CDR3: CSVDDRGIGTDTQYF. The CDR3 coding sequence is TGCAGCGTTGACGACCGGGGGATAGGCACAGATACGCAGTATTTT.

In its sample, this clonotype is medium-sized. The library was designed around alpha chains, so this beta chain is a stray read whose abundance carries little weight. This chain joins TRBV27 and TRBJ2-3, with a possible D match to TRBD1 (5 bases). V was cut by 0 bases and J by 2 bases, with 6 bases left in between. Germline loops: CDR1 MNHEY, CDR2 SMNVEV (reference sequence). This CDR3 has 14 residues. The CDR3 DNA reads as TGTGCCAGCAGTTTATCGACAGACACAGATACGCAGTATTTT. This gives the protein CASSLSTDTDTQYF.